Many counts were recorded for the clone carrying this T cell receptor beta chain. The antigen is not known. Two oligonucleotides, mixed equimolar, formed the beta constant-region primer covering TRBC1 and TRBC2. Four rounds of PCR amplified the ligated cDNA using nested alpha and beta constant-region primers plus SP2. One entry per CDR3 protein, called by TCRdb with MiXCR from the UMI-ligation and nested PCR reads. Of roughly 150,000 distinct CDR3 sequences in the sample, approximately 22% were seen once. This sample is part of a study of naive and memory T cell subsets. Study findings and constraints: The power law exponent of TCR abundance differed between naive and memory cells. Possibly reflecting memory cells re-expressing CD45RA, a few larger clonotypes occurred in naive repertoires, especially CD8. TCR counts from RNA may reflect activation-linked expression changes.

The CDR3 extends over 15 amino acids. Germline V CDR1 and CDR2: DFQATT, SNEGSKA (reference sequence). Trimming pared 0 bases from V and 4 bases from J, leaving 15 bases between. This chain joins TRBV20-1 and TRBJ2-5; D unresolved. The sequence was obtained from a human donor in good health. Sequenced: naive CD4+ T cells from blood. The CDR3 DNA sequence: TGCAGTGCTAGAGACCCCCGTAAGATGGGAGAGACCCAGTACTTC. This codes for CSARDPRKMGETQYF.